The rows below give T cell receptor beta chains drawn from one sample of a study of post-analysis software for immune sequencing data. TCRdb recomputed calls from the PCR reads with MiXCR, one row per CDR3 protein. Of under 200,000 distinct CDR3 sequences in the sample, approximately 29% were seen once. Specimen: blood. The source is a girl aged 2-17 years with multiple sclerosis. Both conserved end residues are part of each CDR3. D genes are given only for firm matches. Rows may omit the clone size; those that give it use once, few, many or a size class.

>TRBV7-8|TRBJ2-3|.|many
TGTGCCAGCAGCCCACAGGCCCCGTCAGATACGCAGTATTTT
CASSPQAPSDTQYF
>TRBV29-1|TRBJ1-1|.|.
TGCAGCGTTACGTTCCCCACTGAAGCTTTCTTT
CSVTFPTEAFF
>TRBV20-1|TRBJ2-1|.|many
TGCAGTCTAATCGGACGTAACAATGAGCAGTTCTTC
CSLIGRNNEQFF
>TRBV5-1|TRBJ2-3|TRBD2|few
TGCGCCAGCAGCCCGGGAGGACTAGCGGGAGGGCATAATACGCAGTATTTT
CASSPGGLAGGHNTQYF
>TRBV7-2|TRBJ2-1|TRBD2|few
TGTGCCAGCAGCTTGGGGACTAGCGTCAATGAGCAGTTCTTC
CASSLGTSVNEQFF
>TRBV7-2|TRBJ1-5|.|many
TGTGCCAGCAGCTACCCAACAGGGATCCAGCCCCAGCATTTT
CASSYPTGIQPQHF
>TRBV5-1|TRBJ1-4|.|.
TGCGCCAGCAGCTTGGGGACAGCTAATGAAGAACTGTTTTTT
CASSLGTANEELFF
>TRBV5-6|TRBJ1-2|.|many
TGTGCCAGCAGCGTCGACCCCGACTCGGCCTATGGCTACACCTTC
CASSVDPDSAYGYTF
>TRBV29-1|TRBJ2-7|.|.
TGCAGCGTCGCGGACGCCCACGAGCAGTACTTC
CSVADAHEQYF
>TRBV12-3/TRBV12-4|TRBJ2-2|TRBD2|.
TGTGCCAGCAGTGCTAGCGGGGGGGCCCCCGGGGAGCTGTTTTTT
CASSASGGAPGELFF
>TRBV4-1|TRBJ1-3|.|once
TGCACCAGCAGCCAAGATTCTCCGGCTGGAAACACCATATATTTT
CTSSQDSPAGNTIYF
>TRBV28|TRBJ2-3|TRBD1|.
TGTGCCAGCAATGCCCCAGGGGGCGCGGACACAGATACGCAGTATTTT
CASNAPGGADTDTQYF
>TRBV20-1|TRBJ2-7|TRBD1|many
TGCAGTGCTAGGGGGACAGGGGGCGAAAACGAGCAGTACTTC
CSARGTGGENEQYF
>TRBV21-1|TRBJ2-5|.|many
TGTGCCAGCAGCAAAGTGGTCCCTAGCGGGAGAACGAAGACCCAGTACTTC
CASSKVVPSGRTKTQYF
>TRBV4-1|TRBJ2-3|.|many
TGCGCCAGCAGCCAAGATGGGCAGGGGCCGTACACAGATACGCAGTATTTT
CASSQDGQGPYTDTQYF
>TRBV28|TRBJ2-3|TRBD2|few
TGTGCCAGCAGTTTATCGTCGGTTGGGCTAGCGGCTAGCACAGATACGCAGTATTTT
CASSLSSVGLAASTDTQYF
>TRBV28|TRBJ2-3|.|many
TGTGCCAGCAGTTTATCCCAGGGCTCAGATACGCAGTATTTT
CASSLSQGSDTQYF
>TRBV6-1|TRBJ1-2|TRBD1|many
TGTGCCAGCAGGGGGCCAGTCGTAACAGGGGCCCTTAACTATGGCTACACCTTC
CASRGPVVTGALNYGYTF
>TRBV29-1|TRBJ2-3|.|many
TGCAGTACTGGCGAGACAGATACGCAGTATTTT
CSTGETDTQYF
>TRBV20-1|TRBJ1-6|.|few
TGCAGTGCGGTCACAGGCGGTAGCTCCTATAATTCACCCCTCCACTTT
CSAVTGGSSYNSPLHF
>TRBV28|TRBJ2-6|.|.
TGTGCCAGCACGACAATATCGGGAGTGTCTGGGGCCAACGTCCTGACTTTC
CASTTISGVSGANVLTF
>TRBV5-5|TRBJ2-2|.|few
TGTGCCAGCAGCTTAGCACCGCTTGGCACCGGGGAGCTGTTTTTT
CASSLAPLGTGELFF
>TRBV24-1|TRBJ2-5|TRBD1|.
TGTGCCACCAGTGAGCCGGGACAGGGCGATCGGACCCAGTACTTC
CATSEPGQGDRTQYF
>TRBV20-1|TRBJ2-7|TRBD2|.
TGCAGTGCTAGAGAAGCGGGGGTCGGCTACGAGCAGTACTTC
CSAREAGVGYEQYF
>TRBV5-1|TRBJ2-2|TRBD1|few
TGCGCCAGCAGCCCCCAGGGGGTCGACGGCACCGGGGAGCTGTTTTTT
CASSPQGVDGTGELFF
>TRBV28|TRBJ1-1|.|.
TGTGCCAGCAGCCCCCTCCGGAGAGTGAACACTGAAGCTTTCTTT
CASSPLRRVNTEAFF
>TRBV28|TRBJ2-4|.|few
TGTGCCAGCAGACGGGGGGCAGGGGCTGCCAAAAACATTCAGTACTTC
CASRRGAGAAKNIQYF
>TRBV20-1|TRBJ2-2|.|few
TGCAGTGCTGGGCCCAGGGCGAACACCGGGGAGCTGTTTTTT
CSAGPRANTGELFF
>TRBV12-3/TRBV12-4|TRBJ1-2|TRBD1|many
TGTGCCAGCAGTATCCGGGACAGCAGAGTTATGGGCTACACCTTC
CASSIRDSRVMGYTF
>TRBV3-1|TRBJ2-1|.|.
TGTGCCAGCAGCCAAGTCGATGAGACTCCTAGTGAGCAGTTCTTC
CASSQVDETPSEQFF
>TRBV28|TRBJ1-2|.|few
TGTGCCAGCAAGGAGGATTTTGGCTACACCTTC
CASKEDFGYTF
>TRBV3-1|TRBJ1-1|.|few
TGTGCCAGCAGCCGCCAACACCTGAACACTGAAGCTTTCTTT
CASSRQHLNTEAFF
>TRBV5-1|TRBJ2-7|.|few
TGCGCCAGCAGCTTGGAGGCCAGAACCTACGAGCAGTACTTC
CASSLEARTYEQYF
>TRBV5-1|TRBJ2-7|.|many
TGCGCCAGCAGCATCGAGCGGAGCTCCTACGAGCAGTACTTC
CASSIERSSYEQYF
>TRBV6-5|TRBJ2-7|.|.
TGTGCCAGCAGCGAAACACCGGGACGGCGGGCCGAGCAGTACTTC
CASSETPGRRAEQYF
>TRBV6-5|TRBJ2-2|.|.
TGTGCCAGCCAGCGGGACACCAACACCGGGGAGCTGTTTTTT
CASQRDTNTGELFF
>TRBV20-1|TRBJ2-3|.|.
TGCAGTGCTAGATCTATACAAGCCGGGACCTCGAGACTAGATACGCAGTATTTT
CSARSIQAGTSRLDTQYF
>TRBV12-3/TRBV12-4|TRBJ1-2|.|few
TGTGCCTGCAGCCCTGAGCTACTAACCTATGGCTACACCTTC
CACSPELLTYGYTF
>TRBV6-6|TRBJ1-1|.|.
TGTGCCAGCAGTTACCCAAGGGGGGGCCATGGGGCTGAAGCTTTCTTT
CASSYPRGGHGAEAFF
>TRBV20-1|TRBJ2-3|TRBD2|.
TGCAGTGCTAGAGCCGTTGCGGGAGGGGGTACGCAGTATTTT
CSARAVAGGGTQYF
>TRBV3-1|TRBJ2-1|.|many
TGTGCCAGCAGCCAGGTGGGCTCCTACAATGAGCAGTTCTTC
CASSQVGSYNEQFF
>TRBV29-1|TRBJ2-7|.|many
TGCAGCGTTGAAACCGGGACCCCCTACGAGCAGTACTTC
CSVETGTPYEQYF
>TRBV20-1|TRBJ2-1|TRBD1|.
TGCAGTGCCAAGGGGGCGAGGATGGACGGCAACTCCTACAATGAGCAGTTCTTC
CSAKGARMDGNSYNEQFF
>TRBV6-5|TRBJ1-6|.|.
TGTGCCAGCAGTTACTCTGACTTCAACGTAGGGGGAAGTTCACCCCTCCACTTT
CASSYSDFNVGGSSPLHF
>TRBV5-1|TRBJ1-2|.|many
TGCGCCAGCAGCTTCGCAGGGCAAGGAGGCTACACCTTC
CASSFAGQGGYTF
>TRBV4-2|TRBJ2-5|TRBD2|.
TGTGCCAGCAGCCAAGGGACTAGCGGGAGTGAAAAAGAGACCCAGTACTTC
CASSQGTSGSEKETQYF